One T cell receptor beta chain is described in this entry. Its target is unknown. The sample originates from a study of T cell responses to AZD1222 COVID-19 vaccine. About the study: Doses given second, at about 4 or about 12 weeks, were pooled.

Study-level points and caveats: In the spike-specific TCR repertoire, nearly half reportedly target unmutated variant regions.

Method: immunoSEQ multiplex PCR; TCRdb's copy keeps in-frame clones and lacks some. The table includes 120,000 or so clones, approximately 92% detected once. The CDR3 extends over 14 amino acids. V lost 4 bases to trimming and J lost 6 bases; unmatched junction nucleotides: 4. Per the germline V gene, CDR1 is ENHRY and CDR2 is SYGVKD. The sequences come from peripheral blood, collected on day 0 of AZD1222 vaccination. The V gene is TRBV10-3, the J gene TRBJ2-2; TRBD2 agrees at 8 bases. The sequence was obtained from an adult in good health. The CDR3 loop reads CAISGSGMAGELFF. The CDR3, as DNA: TGTGCCATCAGTGGTAGCGGGATGGCCGGGGAGCTGTTTTTT.